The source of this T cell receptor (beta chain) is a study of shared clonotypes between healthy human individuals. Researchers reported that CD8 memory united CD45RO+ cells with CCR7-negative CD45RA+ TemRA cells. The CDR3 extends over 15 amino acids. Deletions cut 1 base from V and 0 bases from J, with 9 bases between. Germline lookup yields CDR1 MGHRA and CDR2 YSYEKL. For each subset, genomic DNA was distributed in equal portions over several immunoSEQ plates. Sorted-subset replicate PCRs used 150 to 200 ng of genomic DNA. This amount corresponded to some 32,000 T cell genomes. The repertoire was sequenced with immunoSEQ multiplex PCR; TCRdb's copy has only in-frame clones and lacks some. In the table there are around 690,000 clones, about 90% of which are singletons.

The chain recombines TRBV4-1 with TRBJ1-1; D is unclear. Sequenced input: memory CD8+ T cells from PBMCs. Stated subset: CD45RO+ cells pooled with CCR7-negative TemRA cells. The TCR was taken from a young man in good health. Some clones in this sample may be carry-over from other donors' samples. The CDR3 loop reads CASSQGRLMNTEAFF. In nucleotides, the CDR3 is TGCGCCAGCAGCCAAGGTCGCCTAATGAACACTGAAGCTTTCTTT.